This T cell receptor beta chain was identified during a study of CD8+ T cells in alopecia areata (dated by TCRdb to about 2018). A note on the overall study: Treated patients were enrolled in an open-label pilot trial of oral tofacitinib at 5 to 10 mg twice daily for moderate-to-severe alopecia areata. Scalp clonality was compared across normal scalp (n=4), patchy alopecia areata scalp (n=8), and alopecia totalis/universalis scalp (n=8). The RNA source kit depended on sample type: the PAXgene miRNA kit for fixed scalp, the miRNeasy kit for PBMCs, and the RNeasy kit for mouse skin. The SALT score, which quantifies the percentage of affected scalp surface area, was used to measure disease severity in treated patients. Scalp tissue and sorted CD4+ and CD8+ peripheral blood T cells from patchy and totalis/universalis alopecia areata patients and from healthy controls were covered by human TCRbeta sequencing. Amplification of TCRbeta CDR3 regions was done by immunoSEQ multiplex PCR using 35 Vbeta forward primers and 13 Jbeta reverse primers. Patients received tofacitinib for 6 to 18 months and were then followed off drug for 6 months to check for delayed response and recurrence. The study used high-throughput TCRbeta sequencing to examine T cell clonal expansion in alopecia areata, in both the C3H/HeJ mouse model and human patients. Patients on tofacitinib were biopsied at baseline and after 4 and 24 weeks of treatment, and several of the patients also had a later scalp biopsy. The research as a whole found: Unlike mouse skin, which is dominated by gammadelta T cells, normal human skin has resident alphabeta T cells that are also sequenced, and this complicates analysis of the scalp TCR repertoire. Many expanded lesional clones were found to persist in scalp and blood during tofacitinib treatment, and relapse after treatment cessation may be partly explained by this persistence. Tofacitinib significantly decreased scalp clonality and the number of expanded CD8+ clones among the top 100 scalp clones. The treated cohort was small, with a single nonresponder, so links between baseline CD8+ expansion and response need larger studies. Compared with normal scalp, lesional scalp, particularly in alopecia totalis/universalis, had higher clonality and more expanded CD8+ clones, which suggests antigenic drive. TCR sequences shared between patients were less clear than in mice, possibly partly because of HLA diversity in the patient population.

The time point label here, explained by the study, means: more than three weeks on oral tofacitinib. The treatment or condition label on this specimen signifies: oral pan-JAK inhibitor, 5-10 mg twice daily. Lesional scalp punch biopsies and peripheral blood were obtained from alopecia areata patients. PBMCs were isolated by density centrifugation and stained for CD3, CD4 and CD8, and CD4+ and CD8+ T cells were sorted on a FACSAria. The method was the immunoSEQ multiplex PCR assay. RNA was extracted from all samples and reverse transcribed into cDNA as template for TCR sequencing. SuperScript III was used to make first-strand cDNA, primed with a 2:1 mix of oligo-dT and random hexamers. A synthetic immune receptor repertoire was used to gauge amplification bias, and whatever bias remained was removed computationally. Regarding the original processing steps: After raw reads were preprocessed to remove errors, the CDR3 was defined following IMGT conventions as running from the conserved cysteine to phenylalanine. Clonality was computed as 1 minus the Shannon entropy, with the entropy normalized by log2 of the number of productive unique TCRs. Whether each scalp clone was CD4 or CD8 was inferred by checking scalp TCRbeta sequences against the CD4 and CD8 repertoires from sorted blood. In TCRdb, the immuneACCESS table is reduced to in-frame sequences with V and J assigned. These tables do not hold every clone; where another copy was compared, an unresolved V gene accounts for under half, and the others remain unexplained. The DNA gave D and trimming, while V, J and clone size come from that table. The sample records approximately 200,000 clones, 55% to 70% of which are singletons. In total, the top ten clones hold over 3% of the sample.

CDR3 length: 13 amino acids, cysteine to phenylalanine. Solely the CDR3 DNA is kept, with 39 bases framed from the first base. The germline V gene (reference sequence) gives CDR1 as GTSNPN and CDR2 as SVGIG. V was cut back by 0 bases and J by 3 bases, leaving a gap of 8 bases between them. This clone was recorded only once. Its antigen target is currently unknown. Base qualities are missing; no much larger clone stands one base away. This sequence was found in a human donor with alopecia areata. Sequencing was performed on CD4+ T cells sorted from blood, taken at week 4, from a patient treated with tofacitinib. The chain is made from TRBV30 and TRBJ1-1, with no confident D gene call. The CDR3 in this case is CAWSVVPDTEAFF. The nucleotide sequence is given as TGTGCCTGGAGTGTGGTCCCAGACACTGAAGCTTTCTTT.